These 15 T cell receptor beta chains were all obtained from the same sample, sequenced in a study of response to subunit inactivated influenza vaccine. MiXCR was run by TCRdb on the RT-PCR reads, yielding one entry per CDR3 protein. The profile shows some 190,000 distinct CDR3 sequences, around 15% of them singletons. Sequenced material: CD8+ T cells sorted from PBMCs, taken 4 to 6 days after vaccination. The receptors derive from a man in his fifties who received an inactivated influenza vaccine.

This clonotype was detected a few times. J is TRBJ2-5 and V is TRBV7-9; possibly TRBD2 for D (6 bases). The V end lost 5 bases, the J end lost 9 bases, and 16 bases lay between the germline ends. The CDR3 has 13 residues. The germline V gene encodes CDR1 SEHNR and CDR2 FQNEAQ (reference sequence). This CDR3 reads CASSGSGTEAQYF. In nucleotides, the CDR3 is TGTGCCAGCAGCGGTAGCGGAACCGAGGCCCAGTACTTC. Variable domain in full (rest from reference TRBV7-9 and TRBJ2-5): DTGVSQNPRHKITKRGQNVTFRCDPISEHNRLYWYRQTLGQGPEFLTYFQNEAQLEKSRLLSDRFSAERPKGSFSTLEIQRTEQGDSAMYLCASSGSGTEAQYFGPGTRLLVL.

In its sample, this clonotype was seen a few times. The CDR3 sequence is CASSTWDTYEQYF. In DNA, the CDR3 is TGTGCCAGCAGCACCTGGGACACCTACGAGCAGTACTTC. This chain joins TRBV4-2 and TRBJ2-7; D is possibly TRBD1 (6 bases). The length of the CDR3 is 13 residues. The V gene's germline CDR1 is LGHNA and CDR2 YNFKEQ. The V end lost 5 bases, the J end lost 2 bases, and 10 bases lay between the germline ends.

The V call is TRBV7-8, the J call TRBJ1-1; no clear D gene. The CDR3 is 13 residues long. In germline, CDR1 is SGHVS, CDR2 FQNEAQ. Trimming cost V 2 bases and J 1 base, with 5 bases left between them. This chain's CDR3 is CASSLRRNTEAFF. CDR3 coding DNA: TGTGCCAGCAGCTTACGGAGGAACACTGAAGCTTTCTTT. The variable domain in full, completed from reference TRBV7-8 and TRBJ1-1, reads GAGVSQSPRYKVAKRGQDVALRCDPISGHVSLFWYQQALGQGPEFLTYFQNEAQLDKSGLPSDRFFAERPEGSVSTLKIQRTQQEDSAVYLCASSLRRNTEAFFGQGTRLTVV.

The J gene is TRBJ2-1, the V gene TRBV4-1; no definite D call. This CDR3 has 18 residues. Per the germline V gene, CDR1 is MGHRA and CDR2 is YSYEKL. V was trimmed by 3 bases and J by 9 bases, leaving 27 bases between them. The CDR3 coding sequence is TGCGCCAGCAGCCACCTTGGTCCCCAGTACCCGTTGGCCCTTGAGCAGTTCTTC. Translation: CASSHLGPQYPLALEQFF.

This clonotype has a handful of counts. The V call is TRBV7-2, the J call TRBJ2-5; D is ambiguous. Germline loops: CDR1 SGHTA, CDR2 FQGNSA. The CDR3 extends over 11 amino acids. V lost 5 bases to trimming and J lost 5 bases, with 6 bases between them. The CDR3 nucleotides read TGTGCCAGCAGCGGTGGGGAGACCCAGTACTTC. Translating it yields CASSGGETQYF.

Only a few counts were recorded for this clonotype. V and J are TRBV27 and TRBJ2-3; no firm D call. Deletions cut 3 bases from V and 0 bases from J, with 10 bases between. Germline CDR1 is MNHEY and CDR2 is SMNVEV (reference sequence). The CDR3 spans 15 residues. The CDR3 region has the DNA TGTGCCAGCAGTTTTTACGGTACTAGCACAGATACGCAGTATTTT. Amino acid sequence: CASSFYGTSTDTQYF.

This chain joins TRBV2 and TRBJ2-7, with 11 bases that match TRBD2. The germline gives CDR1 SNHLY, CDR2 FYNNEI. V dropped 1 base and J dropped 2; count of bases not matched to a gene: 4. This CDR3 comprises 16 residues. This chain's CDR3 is CASSEGGLAGTYEQYF. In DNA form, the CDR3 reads TGTGCCAGCAGTGAAGGAGGACTAGCGGGCACCTACGAGCAGTACTTC. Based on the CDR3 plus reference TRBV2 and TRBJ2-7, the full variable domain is EPEVTQTPSHQVTQMGQEVILRCVPISNHLYFYWYRQILGQKVEFLVSFYNNEISEKSEIFDDQFSVERPDGSNFTLKIRSTKLEDSAMYFCASSEGGLAGTYEQYFGPGTRLTVT.

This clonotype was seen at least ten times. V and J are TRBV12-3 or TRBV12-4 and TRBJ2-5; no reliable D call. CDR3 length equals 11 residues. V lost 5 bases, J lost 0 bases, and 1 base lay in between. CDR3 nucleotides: TGTGCCAGCAGTCACCAAGAGACCCAGTACTTC. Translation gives CASSHQETQYF.

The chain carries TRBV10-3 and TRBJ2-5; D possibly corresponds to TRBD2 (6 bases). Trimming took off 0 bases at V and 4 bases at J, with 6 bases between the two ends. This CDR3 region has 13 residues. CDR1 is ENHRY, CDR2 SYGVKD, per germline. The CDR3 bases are TGTGCCATCAGTGAGTCGGGACTAGAGACCCAGTACTTC. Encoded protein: CAISESGLETQYF.

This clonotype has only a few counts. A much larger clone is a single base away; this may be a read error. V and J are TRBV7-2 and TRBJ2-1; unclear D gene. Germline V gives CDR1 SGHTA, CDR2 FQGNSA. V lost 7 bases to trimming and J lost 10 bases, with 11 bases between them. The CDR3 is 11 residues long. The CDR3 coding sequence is TGTGCCAGCAACCCCGAAATAGAGCAGTTCTTC. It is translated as CASNPEIEQFF.

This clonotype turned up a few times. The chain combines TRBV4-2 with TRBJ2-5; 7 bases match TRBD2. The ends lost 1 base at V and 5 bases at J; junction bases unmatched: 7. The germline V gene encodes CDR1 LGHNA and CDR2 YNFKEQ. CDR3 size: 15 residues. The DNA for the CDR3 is TGTGCCAGCAGCCAAGGGGAGGGGCGTTGGGAGACCCAGTACTTC. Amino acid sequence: CASSQGEGRWETQYF.

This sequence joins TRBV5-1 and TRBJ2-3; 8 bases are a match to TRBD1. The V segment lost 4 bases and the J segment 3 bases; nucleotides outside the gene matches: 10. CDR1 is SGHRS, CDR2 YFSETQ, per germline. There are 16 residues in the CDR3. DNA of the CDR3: TGCGCCAGCAGCATTCCGACAGGGGCCCTGACAGATACGCAGTATTTT. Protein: CASSIPTGALTDTQYF.

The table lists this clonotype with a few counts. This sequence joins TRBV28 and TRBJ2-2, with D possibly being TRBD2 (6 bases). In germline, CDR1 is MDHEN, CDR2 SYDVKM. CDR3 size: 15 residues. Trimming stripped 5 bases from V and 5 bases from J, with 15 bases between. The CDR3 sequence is CASSLIVRGTGELFF. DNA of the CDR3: TGTGCCAGCAGTCTTATAGTTCGGGGGACCGGGGAGCTGTTTTTT.

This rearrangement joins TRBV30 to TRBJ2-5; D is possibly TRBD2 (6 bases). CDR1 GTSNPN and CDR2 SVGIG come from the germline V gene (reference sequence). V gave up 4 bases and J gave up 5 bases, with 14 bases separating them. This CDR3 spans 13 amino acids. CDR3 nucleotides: TGTGCCTGGATTTCGAGTGGGAGGGAGACCCAGTACTTC. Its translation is CAWISSGRETQYF.

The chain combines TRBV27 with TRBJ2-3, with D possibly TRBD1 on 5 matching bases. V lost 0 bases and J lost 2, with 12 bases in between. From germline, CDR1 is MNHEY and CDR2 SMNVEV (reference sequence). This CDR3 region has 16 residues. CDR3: CASSLSAGSFTDTQYF. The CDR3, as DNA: TGTGCCAGCAGTTTATCCGCAGGGTCATTCACAGATACGCAGTATTTT.